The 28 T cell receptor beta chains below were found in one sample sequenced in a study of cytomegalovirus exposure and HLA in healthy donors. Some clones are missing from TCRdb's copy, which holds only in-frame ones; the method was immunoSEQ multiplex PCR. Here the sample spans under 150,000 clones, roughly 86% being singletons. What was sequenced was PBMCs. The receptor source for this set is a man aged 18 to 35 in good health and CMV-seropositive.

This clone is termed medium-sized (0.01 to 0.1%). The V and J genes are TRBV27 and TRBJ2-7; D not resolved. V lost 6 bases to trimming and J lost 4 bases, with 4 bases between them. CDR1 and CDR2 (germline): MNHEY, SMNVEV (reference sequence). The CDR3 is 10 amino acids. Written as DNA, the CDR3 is TGTGCCAGCAGCCAATACGAGCAGTACTTC. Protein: CASSQYEQYF.

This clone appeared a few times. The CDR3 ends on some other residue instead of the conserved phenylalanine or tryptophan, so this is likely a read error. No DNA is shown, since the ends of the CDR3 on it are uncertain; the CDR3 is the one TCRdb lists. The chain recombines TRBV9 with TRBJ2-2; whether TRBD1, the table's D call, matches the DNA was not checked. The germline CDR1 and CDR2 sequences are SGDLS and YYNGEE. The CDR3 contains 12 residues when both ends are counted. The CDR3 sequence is CASSPPPQGPRI.

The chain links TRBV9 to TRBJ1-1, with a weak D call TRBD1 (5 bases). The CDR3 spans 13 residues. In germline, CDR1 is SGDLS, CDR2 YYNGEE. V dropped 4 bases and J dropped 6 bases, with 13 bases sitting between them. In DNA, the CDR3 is TGTGCCAGCAGCACTGACAGAGATCCTGAAGCTTTCTTT. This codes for CASSTDRDPEAFF. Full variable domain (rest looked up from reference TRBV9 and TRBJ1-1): DSGVTQTPKHLITATGQRVTLRCSPRSGDLSVYWYQQSLDQGLQFLIQYYNGEERAKGNILERFSAQQFPDLHSELNLSSLELGDSALYFCASSTDRDPEAFFGQGTRLTVV.

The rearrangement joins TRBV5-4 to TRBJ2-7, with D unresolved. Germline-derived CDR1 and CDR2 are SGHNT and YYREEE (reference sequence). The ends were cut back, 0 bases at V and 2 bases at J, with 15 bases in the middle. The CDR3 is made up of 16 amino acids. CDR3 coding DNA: TGTGCCAGCAGCTTGGCTGTGCCAAATTCGGCCTACGAGCAGTACTTC. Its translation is CASSLAVPNSAYEQYF.

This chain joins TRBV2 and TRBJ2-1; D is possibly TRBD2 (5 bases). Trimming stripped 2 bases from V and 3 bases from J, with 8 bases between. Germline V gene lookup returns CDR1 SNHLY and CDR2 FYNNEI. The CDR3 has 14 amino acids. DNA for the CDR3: TGTGCCAGCAGTGAACAACTAGTCTACAATGAGCAGTTCTTC. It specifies CASSEQLVYNEQFF.

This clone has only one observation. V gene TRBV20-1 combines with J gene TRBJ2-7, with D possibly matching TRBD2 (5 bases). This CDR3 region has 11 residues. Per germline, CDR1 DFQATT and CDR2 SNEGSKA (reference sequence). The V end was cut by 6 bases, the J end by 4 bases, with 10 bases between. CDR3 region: CSAGDGYEQYF. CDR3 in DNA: TGCAGTGCGGGAGACGGATACGAGCAGTACTTC.

CDR3 residues: CASSALAGGTDTQYF. The CDR3 nucleotides read TGTGCCAGCAGCGCACTAGCGGGGGGCACAGATACGCAGTATTTT. The rearrangement joins TRBV7-9 to TRBJ2-3, with 11 bases identical to TRBD2. CDR1 is SEHNR and CDR2 is FQNEAQ in the germline V gene (reference sequence). The CDR3 runs 15 residues. Trimming took 5 bases from V and 1 from J; bases not matched to a gene: 2.

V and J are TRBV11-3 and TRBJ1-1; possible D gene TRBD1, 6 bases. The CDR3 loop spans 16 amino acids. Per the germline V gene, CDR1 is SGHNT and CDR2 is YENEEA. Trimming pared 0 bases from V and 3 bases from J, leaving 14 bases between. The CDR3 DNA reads TGTGCCAGCAGCTTAGAGGGGGGGCGCAGCCACACTGAAGCTTTCTTT. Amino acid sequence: CASSLEGGRSHTEAFF.

The CDR3: CASTTSRPAGDGYTF. For the CDR3, the DNA is TGTGCCAGCACTACAAGCAGGCCCGCAGGCGATGGCTACACCTTC. The rearrangement links TRBV6-1 to TRBJ1-2; D not certain. This CDR3 has 15 residues. Trimming stripped 7 bases from V and 6 bases from J, with 21 bases between. Germline V gene sequence: CDR1 MNHNS, CDR2 SASEGT.

The CDR3 protein is CASSAGPGINYGYTF. CDR3 bases: TGTGCCAGCAGCGCGGGACCCGGGATTAACTATGGCTACACCTTC. The chain carries TRBV11-2 and TRBJ1-2, with a weak D call TRBD1 (5 bases). This CDR3 comprises 15 residues. The germline V gene has CDR1 SGHAT and CDR2 FQNNGV. The germline V and J ends were trimmed by 5 bases and 1 base, with 14 bases remaining between them. Full variable domain (missing parts from reference TRBV11-2 and TRBJ1-2): EAGVAQSPRYKIIEKRQSVAFWCNPISGHATLYWYQQILGQGPKLLIQFQNNGVVDDSQLPKDRFSAERLKGVDSTLKIQPAKLEDSAVYLCASSAGPGINYGYTFGSGTRLTVV.

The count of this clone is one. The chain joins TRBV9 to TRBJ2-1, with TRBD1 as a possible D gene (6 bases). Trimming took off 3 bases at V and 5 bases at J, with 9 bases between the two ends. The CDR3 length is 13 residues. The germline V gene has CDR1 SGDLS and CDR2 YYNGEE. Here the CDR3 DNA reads TGTGCCAGCAGCGATAAGGGGGACAATGAGCAGTTCTTC. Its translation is CASSDKGDNEQFF.

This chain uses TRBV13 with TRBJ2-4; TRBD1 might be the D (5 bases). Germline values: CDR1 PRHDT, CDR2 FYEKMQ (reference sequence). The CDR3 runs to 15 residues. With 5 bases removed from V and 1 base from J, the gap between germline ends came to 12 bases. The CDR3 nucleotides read TGTGCCAGCAGCGATCAGGGTAGGGCCAAAAACATTCAGTACTTC. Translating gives CASSDQGRAKNIQYF.

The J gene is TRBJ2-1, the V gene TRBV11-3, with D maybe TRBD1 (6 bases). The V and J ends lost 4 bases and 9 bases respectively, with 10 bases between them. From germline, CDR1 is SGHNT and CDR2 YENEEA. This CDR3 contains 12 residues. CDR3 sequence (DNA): TGTGCCAGCAGCTCCCAGGGGTCTGAGCAGTTCTTC. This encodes CASSSQGSEQFF.

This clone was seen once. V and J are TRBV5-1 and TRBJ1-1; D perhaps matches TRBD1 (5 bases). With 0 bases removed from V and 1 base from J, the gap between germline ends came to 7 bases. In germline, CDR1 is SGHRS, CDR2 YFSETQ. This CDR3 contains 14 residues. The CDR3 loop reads CASSLEGRNTEAFF. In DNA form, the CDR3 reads TGCGCCAGCAGCTTGGAGGGGCGGAACACTGAAGCTTTCTTT.

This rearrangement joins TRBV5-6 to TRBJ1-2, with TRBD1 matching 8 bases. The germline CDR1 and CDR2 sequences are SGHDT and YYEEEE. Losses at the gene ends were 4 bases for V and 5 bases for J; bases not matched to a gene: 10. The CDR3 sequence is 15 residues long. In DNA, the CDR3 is TGTGCCAGCAGCCTGAAGGGGGACAGGAGGTATGGCTACACCTTC. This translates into CASSLKGDRRYGYTF.

The CDR3 here is CASSTGTVSSYNSPLHF. CDR3 nucleotide sequence: TGCGCCAGCAGCACGGGGACAGTAAGCTCCTATAATTCACCCCTCCACTTT. The chain couples TRBV5-1 to TRBJ1-6; 7 bases are a match to TRBD1. The ends lost 4 bases at V and 0 bases at J; junction bases unmatched: 7. Germline lookup yields CDR1 SGHRS and CDR2 YFSETQ. This CDR3 has 17 amino acids.

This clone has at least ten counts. CDR3 region: CASSLQGATNTEAFF. The CDR3 nucleotides read TGTGCCAGCAGTCTACAGGGGGCGACGAACACTGAAGCTTTCTTT. The V call is TRBV27, the J call TRBJ1-1; the match to TRBD1 covers 9 bases. Germline CDR1 reads MNHEY; CDR2 reads SMNVEV (reference sequence). The CDR3 sequence is 15 residues long. Trimming cost V 5 bases and J 1 base; bases outside gene matches: 5.

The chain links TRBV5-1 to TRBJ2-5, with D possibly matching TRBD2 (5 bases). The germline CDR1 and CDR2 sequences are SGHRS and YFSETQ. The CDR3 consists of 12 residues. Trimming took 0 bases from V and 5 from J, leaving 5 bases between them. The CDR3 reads CASSLAGETQYF. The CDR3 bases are TGCGCCAGCAGCTTGGCGGGGGAGACCCAGTACTTC.

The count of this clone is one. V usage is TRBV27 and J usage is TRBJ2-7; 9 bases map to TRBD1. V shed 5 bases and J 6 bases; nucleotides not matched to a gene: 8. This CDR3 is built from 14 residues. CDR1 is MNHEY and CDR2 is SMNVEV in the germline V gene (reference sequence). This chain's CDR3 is CASSPSQGAGEQYF. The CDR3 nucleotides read TGTGCCAGCAGTCCCTCACAGGGGGCGGGCGAGCAGTACTTC.

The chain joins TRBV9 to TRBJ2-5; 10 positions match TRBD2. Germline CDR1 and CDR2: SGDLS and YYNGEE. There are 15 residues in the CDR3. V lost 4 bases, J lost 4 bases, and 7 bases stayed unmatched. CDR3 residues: CASSIGLAVVETQYF. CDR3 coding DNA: TGTGCCAGCAGCATCGGACTAGCGGTAGTAGAGACCCAGTACTTC. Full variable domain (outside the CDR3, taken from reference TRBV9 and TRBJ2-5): DSGVTQTPKHLITATGQRVTLRCSPRSGDLSVYWYQQSLDQGLQFLIQYYNGEERAKGNILERFSAQQFPDLHSELNLSSLELGDSALYFCASSIGLAVVETQYFGPGTRLLVL.

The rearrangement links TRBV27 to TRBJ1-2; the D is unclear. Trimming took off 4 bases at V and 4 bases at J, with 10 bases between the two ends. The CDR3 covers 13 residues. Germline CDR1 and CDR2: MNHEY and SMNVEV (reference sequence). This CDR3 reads CASSSPTGYGYTF. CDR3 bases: TGTGCCAGCAGTTCCCCGACGGGCTATGGCTACACCTTC.

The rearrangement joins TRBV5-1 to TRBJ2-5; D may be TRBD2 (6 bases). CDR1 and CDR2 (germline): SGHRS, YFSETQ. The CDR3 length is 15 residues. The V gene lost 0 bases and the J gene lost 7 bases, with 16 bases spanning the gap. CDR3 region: CASSLDSSGPPTQYF. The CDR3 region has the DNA TGCGCCAGCAGCTTGGACTCCAGCGGGCCGCCGACCCAGTACTTC.

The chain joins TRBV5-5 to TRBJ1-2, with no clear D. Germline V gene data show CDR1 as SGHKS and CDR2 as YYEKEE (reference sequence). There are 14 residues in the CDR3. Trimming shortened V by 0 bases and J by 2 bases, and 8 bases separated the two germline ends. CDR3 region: CASSLVSVNYGYTF. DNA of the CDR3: TGTGCCAGCAGCTTGGTATCAGTAAACTATGGCTACACCTTC.

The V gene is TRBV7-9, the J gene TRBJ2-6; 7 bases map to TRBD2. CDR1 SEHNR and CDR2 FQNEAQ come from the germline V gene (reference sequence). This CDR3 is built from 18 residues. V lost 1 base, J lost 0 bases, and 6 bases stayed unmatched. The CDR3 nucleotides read TGTGCCAGCAGCTTAGGTCCGGGGGGTCTCTCTGGGGCCAACGTCCTGACTTTC. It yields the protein CASSLGPGGLSGANVLTF. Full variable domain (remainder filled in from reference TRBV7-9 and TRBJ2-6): DTGVSQNPRHKITKRGQNVTFRCDPISEHNRLYWYRQTLGQGPEFLTYFQNEAQLEKSRLLSDRFSAERPKGSFSTLEIQRTEQGDSAMYLCASSLGPGGLSGANVLTFGAGSRLTVL.

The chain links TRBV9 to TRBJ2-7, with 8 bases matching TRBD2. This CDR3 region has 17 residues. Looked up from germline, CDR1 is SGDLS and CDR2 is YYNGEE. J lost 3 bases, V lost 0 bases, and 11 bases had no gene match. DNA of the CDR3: TGTGCCAGCAGCGTAGGGCTCGGCGGGGGGACCTACTACGAGCAGTACTTC. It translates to CASSVGLGGGTYYEQYF.

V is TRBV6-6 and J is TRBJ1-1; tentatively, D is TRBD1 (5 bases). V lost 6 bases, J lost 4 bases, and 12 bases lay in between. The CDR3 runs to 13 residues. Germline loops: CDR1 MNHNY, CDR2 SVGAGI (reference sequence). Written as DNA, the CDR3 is TGTGCCAGCAGGGACGACAGACTCACTGAAGCTTTCTTT. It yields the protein CASRDDRLTEAFF.

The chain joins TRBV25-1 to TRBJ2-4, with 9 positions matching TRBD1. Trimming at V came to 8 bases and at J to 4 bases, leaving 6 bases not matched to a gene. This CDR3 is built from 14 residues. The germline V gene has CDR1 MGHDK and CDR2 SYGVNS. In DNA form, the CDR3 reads TGTGCCAGCCAAGACAGGGGGGGAAAAAACATTCAGTACTTC. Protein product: CASQDRGGKNIQYF.

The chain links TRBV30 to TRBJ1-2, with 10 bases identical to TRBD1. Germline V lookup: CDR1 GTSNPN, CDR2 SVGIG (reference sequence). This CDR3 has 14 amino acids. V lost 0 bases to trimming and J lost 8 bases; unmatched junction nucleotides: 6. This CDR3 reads CAWSVGQGDRGYTF. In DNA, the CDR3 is TGTGCCTGGAGTGTCGGACAGGGGGATAGAGGCTACACCTTC.